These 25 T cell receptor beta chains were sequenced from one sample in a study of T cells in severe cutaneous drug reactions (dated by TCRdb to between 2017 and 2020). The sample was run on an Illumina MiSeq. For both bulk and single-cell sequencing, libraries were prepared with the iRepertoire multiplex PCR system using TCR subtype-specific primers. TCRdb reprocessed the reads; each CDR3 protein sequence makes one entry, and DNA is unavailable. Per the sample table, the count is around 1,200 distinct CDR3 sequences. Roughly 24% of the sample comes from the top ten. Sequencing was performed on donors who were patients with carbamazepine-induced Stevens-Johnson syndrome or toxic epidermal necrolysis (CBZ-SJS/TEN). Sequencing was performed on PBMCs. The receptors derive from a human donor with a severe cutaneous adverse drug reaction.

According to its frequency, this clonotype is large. The CDR3 is CASSLTGYMNTEAFF. The rearrangement links TRBV28 to TRBJ1-1. This CDR3 is built from 15 residues. Per germline, CDR1 MDHEN and CDR2 SYDVKM. Drawing the rest from reference TRBV28 and TRBJ1-1, the complete variable domain is DVKVTQSSRYLVKRTGEKVFLECVQDMDHENMFWYRQDPGLGLRLIYFSYDVKMKEKGDIPEGYSVSREKKERFSLILESASTNQTSMYLCASSLTGYMNTEAFFGQGTRLTVV.

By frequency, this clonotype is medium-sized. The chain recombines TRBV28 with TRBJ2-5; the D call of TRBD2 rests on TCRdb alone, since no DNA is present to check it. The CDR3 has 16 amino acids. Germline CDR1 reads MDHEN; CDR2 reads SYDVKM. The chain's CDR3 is CASSSLGGGLQETQYF.

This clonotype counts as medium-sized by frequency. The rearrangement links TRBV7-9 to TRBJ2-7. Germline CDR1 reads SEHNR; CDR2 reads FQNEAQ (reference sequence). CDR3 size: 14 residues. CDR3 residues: CASSPLTAPYEQYF.

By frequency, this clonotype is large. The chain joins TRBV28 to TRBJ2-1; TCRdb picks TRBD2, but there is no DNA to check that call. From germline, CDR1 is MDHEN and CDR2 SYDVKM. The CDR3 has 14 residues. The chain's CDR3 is CASSLLLADNEQFF. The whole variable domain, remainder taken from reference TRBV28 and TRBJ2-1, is DVKVTQSSRYLVKRTGEKVFLECVQDMDHENMFWYRQDPGLGLRLIYFSYDVKMKEKGDIPEGYSVSREKKERFSLILESASTNQTSMYLCASSLLLADNEQFFGPGTRLTVL.

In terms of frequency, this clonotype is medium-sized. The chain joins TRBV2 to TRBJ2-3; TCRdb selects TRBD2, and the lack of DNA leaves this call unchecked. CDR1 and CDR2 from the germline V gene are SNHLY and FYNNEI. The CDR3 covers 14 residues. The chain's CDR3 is CASRTLGLTDTQYF.

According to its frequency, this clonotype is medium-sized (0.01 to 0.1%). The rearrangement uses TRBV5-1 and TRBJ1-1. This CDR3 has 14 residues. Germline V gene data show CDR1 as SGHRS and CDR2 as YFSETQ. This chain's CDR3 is CATRGGGMNTEAFF.

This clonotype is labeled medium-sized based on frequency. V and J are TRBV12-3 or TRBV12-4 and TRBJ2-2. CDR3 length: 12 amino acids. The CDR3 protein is CASTFFPGELFF.

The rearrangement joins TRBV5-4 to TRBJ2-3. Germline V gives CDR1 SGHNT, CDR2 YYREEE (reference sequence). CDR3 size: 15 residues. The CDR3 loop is CASRIFNRGTDTQYF.

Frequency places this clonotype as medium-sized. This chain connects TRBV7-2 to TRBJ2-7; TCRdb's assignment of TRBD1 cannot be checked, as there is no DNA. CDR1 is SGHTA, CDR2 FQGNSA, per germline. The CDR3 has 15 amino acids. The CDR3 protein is CASSAINRGPYEQYF.

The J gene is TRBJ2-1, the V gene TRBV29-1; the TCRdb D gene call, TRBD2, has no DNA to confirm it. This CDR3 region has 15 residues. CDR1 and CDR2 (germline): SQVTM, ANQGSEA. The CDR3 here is CSSEGTSYSYNEQFF.

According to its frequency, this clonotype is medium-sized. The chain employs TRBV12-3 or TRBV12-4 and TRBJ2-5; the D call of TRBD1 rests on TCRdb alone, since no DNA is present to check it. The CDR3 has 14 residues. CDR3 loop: CASSLSAGAETQYF.

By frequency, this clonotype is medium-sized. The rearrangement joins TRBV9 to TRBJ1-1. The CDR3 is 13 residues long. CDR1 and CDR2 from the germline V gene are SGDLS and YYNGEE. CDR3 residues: CASSVDGQKEAFF.

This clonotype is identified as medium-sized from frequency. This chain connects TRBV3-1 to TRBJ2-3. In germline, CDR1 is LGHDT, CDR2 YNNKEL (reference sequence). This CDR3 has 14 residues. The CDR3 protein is CASSQGRFTDTQYF.

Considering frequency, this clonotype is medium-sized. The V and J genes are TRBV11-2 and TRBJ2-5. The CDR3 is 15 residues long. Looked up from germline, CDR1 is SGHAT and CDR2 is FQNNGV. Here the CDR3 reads CASSLELADQETQYF. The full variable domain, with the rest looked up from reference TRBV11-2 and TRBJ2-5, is EAGVAQSPRYKIIEKRQSVAFWCNPISGHATLYWYQQILGQGPKLLIQFQNNGVVDDSQLPKDRFSAERLKGVDSTLKIQPAKLEDSAVYLCASSLELADQETQYFGPGTRLLVL.

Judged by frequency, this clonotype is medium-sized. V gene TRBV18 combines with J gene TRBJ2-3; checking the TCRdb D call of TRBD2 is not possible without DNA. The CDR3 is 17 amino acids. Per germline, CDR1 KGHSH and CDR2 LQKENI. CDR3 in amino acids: CASSPRLAGGHGDTQYF.

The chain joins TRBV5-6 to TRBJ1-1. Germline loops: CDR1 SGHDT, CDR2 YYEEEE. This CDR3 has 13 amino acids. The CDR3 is CASSSDGNTEAFF. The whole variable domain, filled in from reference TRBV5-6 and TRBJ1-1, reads DAGVTQSPTHLIKTRGQQVTLRCSPKSGHDTVSWYQQALGQGPQFIFQYYEEEERQRGNFPDRFSGHQFPNYSSELNVNALLLGDSALYLCASSSDGNTEAFFGQGTRLTVV.

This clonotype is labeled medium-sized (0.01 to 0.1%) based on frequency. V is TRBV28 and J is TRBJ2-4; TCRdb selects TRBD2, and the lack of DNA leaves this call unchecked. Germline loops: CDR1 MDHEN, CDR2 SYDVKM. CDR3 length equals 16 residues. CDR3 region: CASSTTGLAGINIQYF.

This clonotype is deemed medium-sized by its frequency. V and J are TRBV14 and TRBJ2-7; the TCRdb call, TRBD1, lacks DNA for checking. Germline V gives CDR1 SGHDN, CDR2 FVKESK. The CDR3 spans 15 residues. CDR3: CASSQEDRRTYEQYF. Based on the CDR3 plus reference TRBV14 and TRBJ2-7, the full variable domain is EAGVTQFPSHSVIEKGQTVTLRCDPISGHDNLYWYRRVMGKEIKFLLHFVKESKQDESGMPNNRFLAERTGGTYSTLKVQPAELEDSGVYFCASSQEDRRTYEQYFGPGTRLTVT.

CDR3 in amino acids: CASSLEGAQTQYF. This chain links TRBV5-1 with TRBJ2-5; TCRdb selects TRBD1, and the lack of DNA leaves this call unchecked. The CDR3 contains 13 residues. The V gene's germline CDR1 is SGHRS and CDR2 YFSETQ.

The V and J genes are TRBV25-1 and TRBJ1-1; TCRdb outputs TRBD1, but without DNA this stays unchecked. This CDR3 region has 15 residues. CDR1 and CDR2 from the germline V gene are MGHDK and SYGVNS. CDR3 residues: CASSELAGGNTEAFF.

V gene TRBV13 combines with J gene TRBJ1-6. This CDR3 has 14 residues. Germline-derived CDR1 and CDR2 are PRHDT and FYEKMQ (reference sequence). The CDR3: CASSERTWDSPLHF.

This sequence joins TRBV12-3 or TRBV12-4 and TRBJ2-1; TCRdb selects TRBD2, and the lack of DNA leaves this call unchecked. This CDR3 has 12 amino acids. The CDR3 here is CASSGGLNEQFF.

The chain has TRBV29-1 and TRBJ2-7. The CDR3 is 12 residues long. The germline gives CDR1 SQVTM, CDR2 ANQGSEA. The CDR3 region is CSVVIQSYEQYF.

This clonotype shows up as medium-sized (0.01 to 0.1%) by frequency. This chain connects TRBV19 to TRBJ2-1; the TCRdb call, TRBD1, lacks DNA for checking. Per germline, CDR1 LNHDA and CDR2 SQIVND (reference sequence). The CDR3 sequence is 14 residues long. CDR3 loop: CASRHRGAWHEQFF. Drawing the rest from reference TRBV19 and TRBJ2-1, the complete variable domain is DGGITQSPKYLFRKEGQNVTLSCEQNLNHDAMYWYRQDPGQGLRLIYYSQIVNDFQKGDIAEGYSVSREKKESFPLTVTSAQKNPTAFYLCASRHRGAWHEQFFGPGTRLTVL.

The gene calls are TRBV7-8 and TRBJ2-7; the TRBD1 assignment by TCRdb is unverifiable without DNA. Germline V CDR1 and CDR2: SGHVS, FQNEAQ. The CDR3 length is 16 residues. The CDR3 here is CASSLGGQGDPYEQYF.